Presented here are 31 T cell receptor beta chains from one specimen sequenced in a study of T cells in Graves' hyperthyroidism and ophthalmopathy. RNA transcripts yielded amplified TCR beta CDR3 regions. A set of HTBI primers served as the primers for a first-round RT-PCR of the TCR CDR3. MiXCR, applied by TCRdb to the multiplex PCR reads, yields one record per CDR3 protein. The sample contains around 250,000 distinct CDR3 sequences, just over 14% of which appear only once. Material: blood. Source of these receptors: a middle-aged woman with Graves' hyperthyroidism that later progressed to Graves' ophthalmopathy.

This clonotype was detected ten times or more. The chain has TRBV29-1 and TRBJ2-7; D is unresolved. CDR3 size: 14 residues. The germline CDR1 and CDR2 sequences are SQVTM and ANQGSEA. V gave up 4 bases and J gave up 3 bases, with 16 bases separating them. As DNA, the CDR3 is TGCAGCGTTGGGTTGGGCGGCAAATACTACGAGCAGTACTTC. This codes for CSVGLGGKYYEQYF.

There are many counts of this clonotype. The chain uses TRBV5-1 and TRBJ1-1, with D unclear. V lost 2 bases and J lost 8, with 16 bases in between. The length of the CDR3 is 14 residues. Germline CDR1 SGHRS, CDR2 YFSETQ. The CDR3 region is CASSLPSLRQEAFF. CDR3 nucleotides: TGCGCCAGCAGCTTACCGTCTCTAAGGCAGGAAGCTTTCTTT.

This clonotype has ten or more counts. The chain links TRBV13 to TRBJ2-7; no clear D gene. Per germline, CDR1 PRHDT and CDR2 FYEKMQ (reference sequence). The CDR3 spans 15 residues. V was trimmed by 0 bases and J by 2 bases, leaving 11 bases between them. The CDR3 nucleotides are TGTGCCAGCAGCTTAGGCGTAGCCGAAGCCTACGAGCAGTACTTC. This encodes CASSLGVAEAYEQYF.

This clonotype was seen repeatedly, ten times or more. The V and J genes are TRBV6-1 and TRBJ2-7, with D tentatively TRBD1 (5 bases). The CDR3 has 13 amino acids. Looked up from germline, CDR1 is MNHNS and CDR2 is SASEGT. V shed 5 bases and J shed 2 bases, with 10 bases lying between them. CDR3 in amino acids: CASSWAGTYEQYF. Here the CDR3 DNA reads TGTGCCAGCAGTTGGGCAGGGACCTACGAGCAGTACTTC.

In this sample, this clonotype turned up many times. CDR3 DNA: TGTGCCTGGAGGGACAGCCCGAACGATGAGCAGTTCTTC. This encodes CAWRDSPNDEQFF. J is TRBJ2-1 and V is TRBV30, with D maybe TRBD1 (6 bases). CDR1 and CDR2 from the germline V gene are GTSNPN and SVGIG (reference sequence). Trimming left V 3 bases short and J 8 bases short, with 14 bases between. The CDR3 extends over 13 amino acids.

This clonotype was observed many times. The rearrangement links TRBV12-3 or TRBV12-4 to TRBJ2-3; D not resolved. The CDR3 is 15 residues long. The V end lost 3 bases, the J end lost 2 bases, and 12 bases lay between the germline ends. The CDR3 is CASSFIRASTDTQYF. In DNA form, the CDR3 reads TGTGCCAGCAGTTTCATACGAGCCTCCACAGATACGCAGTATTTT.

This clonotype showed up many times. The rearrangement uses TRBV3-1 and TRBJ1-5; D unclear. The CDR3 runs 15 residues. The ends were cut back, 4 bases at V and 3 bases at J, with 13 bases in the middle. CDR1 is LGHDT, CDR2 YNNKEL, per germline (reference sequence). CDR3: CASSPWNGDNQPQHF. The CDR3, as DNA: TGTGCCAGCAGCCCCTGGAACGGGGACAATCAGCCCCAGCATTTT.

The CDR3 reads CASSLGTSGGPSTDTQYF. CDR3 DNA: TGCGCCAGCAGCCTGGGGACTAGCGGGGGCCCTAGCACAGATACGCAGTATTTT. This chain links TRBV5-1 with TRBJ2-3; 14 bases agree with TRBD2. CDR1 SGHRS and CDR2 YFSETQ come from the germline V gene. Unmatched junction bases numbered 7, after V lost 4 bases and J lost 0 bases. CDR3 length: 18 amino acids.

This clonotype was counted at least ten times. V and J are TRBV7-8 and TRBJ2-1, with TRBD2 matching over 10 bases. This CDR3 is 15 amino acids long. J gave up 8 bases and V 5 bases, and 9 bases lay outside the gene matches. Germline V gene sequence: CDR1 SGHVS, CDR2 FQNEAQ. In nucleotides, the CDR3 is TGTGCCAGCAGCACTCCCCTAGCGGGAGTGGATGAGCAGTTCTTC. This sequence encodes CASSTPLAGVDEQFF.

This clonotype was counted at least ten times. The chain links TRBV24-1 to TRBJ1-5; possibly TRBD1 for D (5 bases). Germline CDR1 reads KGHDR; CDR2 reads SFDVKD. V dropped 3 bases and J dropped 6 bases, with 17 bases sitting between them. The CDR3 is made up of 16 amino acids. CDR3 DNA: TGTGCCACCAGTGATGGGGGGTTGCGACGCGGTCAGCCCCAGCATTTT. Translating gives CATSDGGLRRGQPQHF.

In this sample, this clonotype turned up a few times. This may stem from a read error, because a much larger clone lies one nucleotide away. No conserved phenylalanine or tryptophan ends this CDR3, so it is likely a read error. V and J are TRBV5-1 and TRBJ2-2, with TRBD2 identical over 10 bases. Germline V lookup: CDR1 SGHRS, CDR2 YFSETQ. Trimming at V came to 4 bases and at J to 7 bases, leaving 4 bases not matched to a gene. This CDR3 is built from 14 residues. CDR3 region: CASSPGLAIGELFL. In DNA form, the CDR3 reads TGCGCCAGCAGCCCGGGACTAGCGATCGGGGAGCTGTTTCTT.

The chain joins TRBV14 to TRBJ2-1, with D perhaps matching TRBD2 (6 bases). The end of the DNA fits TRBJ2-7 better, so the J call may be wrong. The germline V gene encodes CDR1 SGHDN and CDR2 FVKESK. The CDR3 loop spans 17 amino acids. The CDR3 nucleotides are TGTGCCAGCAGCCTTTCCCGAGCGGGTGTTACCTACAATGAGCAGTACTTC. This encodes CASSLSRAGVTYNEQYF.

This clonotype has at least ten counts. The chain joins TRBV18 to TRBJ1-4, with a possible D match to TRBD1 (5 bases). The CDR3 runs to 13 residues. With 5 bases removed from V and 7 bases from J, the gap between germline ends came to 11 bases. Germline V gene sequence: CDR1 KGHSH, CDR2 LQKENI. CDR3 bases: TGTGCCAGCTCAACCTCCGGGGCTGAAAAACTGTTTTTT. This encodes CASSTSGAEKLFF.

This clonotype has at least ten counts. The V and J genes are TRBV2 and TRBJ2-5; D gene unclear. This CDR3 is built from 14 residues. Germline V gene sequence: CDR1 SNHLY, CDR2 FYNNEI. V was shortened by 2 bases and J by 2 bases, with 9 bases between the two germline ends. CDR3 protein: CASSELESQETQYF. The DNA for the CDR3 is TGTGCCAGCAGTGAATTGGAATCGCAAGAGACCCAGTACTTC.

Ten or more counts support this clonotype. V gene TRBV18 combines with J gene TRBJ2-7; possibly TRBD1 for D (6 bases). This CDR3 contains 15 residues. Trimming stripped 3 bases from V and 6 bases from J, with 18 bases between. Germline values: CDR1 KGHSH, CDR2 LQKENI. The CDR3 is CASSPVGQIETEQYF. The CDR3 bases are TGTGCCAGCTCACCCGTCGGACAGATTGAAACCGAGCAGTACTTC.

This chain joins TRBV19 and TRBJ2-2; TRBD1 aligns across 8 bases. The germline V gene has CDR1 LNHDA and CDR2 SQIVND (reference sequence). The CDR3 runs to 18 residues. Trimming removed 2 bases from V and 1 base from J; junction bases left unmatched: 9. CDR3 region: CASSISSFGQGNTGELFF. For the CDR3, the DNA is TGTGCCAGTAGTATATCCTCCTTTGGACAGGGGAACACCGGGGAGCTGTTTTTT.

The chain couples TRBV20-1 to TRBJ1-5; perhaps TRBD1 as D (6 bases). V shed 5 bases and J shed 6 bases, with 11 bases lying between them. In germline, CDR1 is DFQATT, CDR2 SNEGSKA (reference sequence). The CDR3 is made up of 12 amino acids. The CDR3 DNA is TGCAGTGCTCTACAGGGCTCTCAGCCCCAGCATTTT. This encodes CSALQGSQPQHF.

The V call is TRBV3-1, the J call TRBJ2-1; 12 positions match TRBD2. With 1 base clipped from V and 9 bases from J, the junction kept 4 bases outside the gene matches. In germline, CDR1 is LGHDT, CDR2 YNNKEL (reference sequence). The CDR3 covers 15 residues. The CDR3, as DNA: TGTGCCAGCAGCCAAGGTCTAGCGGGAGGGTTTGAGCAGTTCTTC. Amino acid sequence: CASSQGLAGGFEQFF.

This clonotype was observed at least ten times. V and J are TRBV20-1 and TRBJ2-3; 7 nucleotides match TRBD1. The CDR3 is 14 residues long. Germline V gene lookup returns CDR1 DFQATT and CDR2 SNEGSKA (reference sequence). The V and J ends lost 3 bases and 1 base, in that order; junction bases with no gene match: 4. The CDR3, as DNA: TGCAGTGCTAGTCTGGGACAGCGCACAGATACGCAGTATTTT. Amino acid sequence: CSASLGQRTDTQYF.

Turning to this clonotype: One junction end does not reproduce the germline sequence, and a read error may be involved. V gene TRBV15 combines with J gene TRBJ1-1; perhaps TRBD1 as D (5 bases). The CDR3 has 16 residues. Germline V CDR1 and CDR2: LNHNV, YYDKDF (reference sequence). The DNA of the CDR3 is TGTGCCACCAGCATTTTTACCGGGACGGAGAACACTGAAGCTTCCTTT. It yields the protein CATSIFTGTENTEASF.

This clonotype occurred many times. This chain uses TRBV28 with TRBJ1-5; D is possibly TRBD1 (5 bases). Looked up from germline, CDR1 is MDHEN and CDR2 is SYDVKM. Trimming took 6 bases from V and 1 from J, leaving 16 bases between them. CDR3 length: 16 amino acids. The CDR3 DNA sequence: TGTGCCAGCAGACTTTGGGAAGGGACGAGCAATCAGCCCCAGCATTTT. Encoded protein: CASRLWEGTSNQPQHF.

There are a few counts of this clonotype. The chain couples TRBV20-1 to TRBJ2-2, with TRBD2 matching over 16 bases. Germline V gene lookup returns CDR1 DFQATT and CDR2 SNEGSKA (reference sequence). J gave up 7 bases and V 4 bases, and 6 bases lay outside the gene matches. The CDR3 has 16 residues. The CDR3 coding sequence is TGCAGTGCTACTGGGACTAGCGGGAGGGCCATCGGGGAGCTGTTTTTT. Amino acid sequence: CSATGTSGRAIGELFF.

This clonotype was recorded many times. V and J are TRBV13 and TRBJ2-5; 14 bases map to TRBD2. This CDR3 region has 19 residues. Germline-derived CDR1 and CDR2 are PRHDT and FYEKMQ (reference sequence). Unmatched junction bases numbered 11, after V lost 5 bases and J lost 0 bases. CDR3 nucleotides: TGTGCCAGCAGCCTCCCGACCGGGACTAGCGGGAGAGACCAAGAGACCCAGTACTTC. This translates into CASSLPTGTSGRDQETQYF.

Ten or more counts support this clonotype. CDR3 bases: TGTGCCAGCAGCTTAGGTAGCGTGGATGAGCAGTTCTTC. This sequence encodes CASSLGSVDEQFF. The rearrangement links TRBV5-6 to TRBJ2-1; D possibly corresponds to TRBD2 (5 bases). Germline CDR1 reads SGHDT; CDR2 reads YYEEEE. Trimming pared 2 bases from V and 8 bases from J, leaving 11 bases between. The CDR3 covers 13 residues.

This clonotype was seen at least ten times. V gene TRBV11-1 combines with J gene TRBJ2-1; a possible D gene is TRBD2 (6 bases). This CDR3 has 15 residues. The germline V gene encodes CDR1 SGHAT and CDR2 FQDESV (reference sequence). V was pared by 4 bases and J by 0 bases, with 10 bases between. The CDR3 reads CASSSSESSYNEQFF. In nucleotides, the CDR3 is TGTGCCAGCAGCTCTAGCGAGAGCTCCTACAATGAGCAGTTCTTC.

Many counts were recorded for this clonotype. V gene TRBV5-8 combines with J gene TRBJ2-1; D not resolved. Trimming shortened V by 0 bases and J by 5 bases, and 12 bases separated the two germline ends. The CDR3 is made up of 15 amino acids. Germline CDR1 and CDR2: SGHTS and YDEGEE. The CDR3 loop is CASSLGWGFNNEQFF. The CDR3 DNA reads as TGTGCCAGCAGCTTGGGCTGGGGATTCAACAATGAGCAGTTCTTC.

This chain joins TRBV11-3 and TRBJ2-1; D is perhaps TRBD1 (5 bases). Germline V gene lookup returns CDR1 SGHNT and CDR2 YENEEA. CDR3 length: 15 residues. The V and J ends lost 2 bases and 3 bases respectively, with 11 bases between them. The CDR3 reads CASSLKQADYNEQFF. CDR3 bases: TGTGCCAGCAGCTTAAAACAGGCCGACTACAATGAGCAGTTCTTC.

This clonotype was detected ten times or more. The chain carries TRBV30 and TRBJ2-7, with a weak D call TRBD2 (6 bases). Trimming took 7 bases from V and 2 from J, leaving 18 bases between them. CDR3 length equals 14 residues. Per germline, CDR1 GTSNPN and CDR2 SVGIG (reference sequence). CDR3 protein: CALNAGTPAYEQYF. For the CDR3, the DNA is TGTGCCTTAAACGCCGGGACTCCAGCCTACGAGCAGTACTTC.

This clonotype was picked up a small number of times. The V gene is TRBV2, the J gene TRBJ2-1; TRBD2 aligns across 10 bases. V gave up 10 bases and J gave up 4 bases; unmatched junction bases: 7. The length of the CDR3 is 14 residues. Germline V CDR1 and CDR2: SNHLY, FYNNEI. CDR3 in DNA: TGTGCCACCGCACCAGCGGGAGGGTACAATGAGCAGTTCTTC. The encoded protein is CATAPAGGYNEQFF.

This clonotype appeared many times. This chain uses TRBV12-3 or TRBV12-4 with TRBJ1-2; tentative D call: TRBD1 (5 bases). The CDR3 length is 13 residues. V was clipped by 4 bases and J by 8 bases, with 14 bases between them. CDR3 loop: CASSSGTERGYTF. In DNA, the CDR3 is TGTGCCAGCAGTTCTGGGACGGAGCGCGGCTACACCTTC.

This clonotype was counted ten times or more. The chain couples TRBV5-1 to TRBJ2-3, with TRBD2 matching over 11 bases. The length of the CDR3 is 18 residues. V dropped 0 bases and J dropped 1; count of bases not matched to a gene: 7. Germline values: CDR1 SGHRS, CDR2 YFSETQ. The CDR3: CASSLGLAGGRGTDTQYF. The CDR3 nucleotides are TGCGCCAGCAGCTTGGGGCTAGCGGGAGGAAGGGGCACAGATACGCAGTATTTT. Using reference TRBV5-1 and TRBJ2-3 for the parts outside the CDR3, the full variable domain is KAGVTQTPRYLIKTRGQQVTLSCSPISGHRSVSWYQQTPGQGLQFLFEYFSETQRNKGNFPGRFSGRQFSNSRSEMNVSTLELGDSALYLCASSLGLAGGRGTDTQYFGPGTRLTVL.